The rows below give T cell receptor beta chains drawn from one sample of a study of T cell responses to AZD1222 COVID-19 vaccine. Using immunoSEQ multiplex PCR, the repertoire was profiled, and TCRdb retains in-frame clones only, with some absent. The sample lists roughly 100,000 clones; approximately 84% were seen once. The sample consisted of peripheral blood, taken on day 0 of AZD1222 vaccination. The receptors shown here come from an adult in good health. The CDR3 runs from the conserved cysteine through the conserved F or W. D genes are given only for firm matches. Clone sizes are given selectively: once, few, many, or a class where the clone is expanded.

abundance: .
d_gene: .
j_gene: TRBJ1-2
v_gene: TRBV7-9
CDR3nt: TGTGCCAGCAGCTCCGCGGGAATTTTGTTGCGTGGCTACACCTTC
CDR3aa: CASSSAGILLRGYTF

abundance: .
d_gene: .
j_gene: TRBJ1-2
v_gene: TRBV5-4
CDR3nt: TGTGCCAGCAGCTCCCGGGCTAACTATGGCTACACCTTC
CDR3aa: CASSSRANYGYTF

abundance: .
d_gene: .
j_gene: TRBJ2-3
v_gene: TRBV13
CDR3nt: TGTGCCAGCGGCGTCGCAGATACGCAGTATTTT
CDR3aa: CASGVADTQYF

abundance: .
d_gene: .
j_gene: TRBJ1-5
v_gene: TRBV3-1/TRBV3-2
CDR3nt: TGTGCCAGCAGCCTAGGCAGTGGGGTCAATCAGCCCCAGCATTTT
CDR3aa: CASSLGSGVNQPQHF

abundance: once
d_gene: TRBD1
j_gene: TRBJ2-5
v_gene: TRBV28
CDR3nt: TGTGCCAGCAGGGGACAGGGCCGGGAAGAGACCCAGTACTTC
CDR3aa: CASRGQGREETQYF

abundance: .
d_gene: TRBD1
j_gene: TRBJ2-5
v_gene: TRBV19
CDR3nt: TGTGCCAGTAGTTCCTCAGGGGGCTACCAAGAGACCCAGTACTTC
CDR3aa: CASSSSGGYQETQYF

abundance: .
d_gene: .
j_gene: TRBJ1-3
v_gene: TRBV6-1
CDR3nt: TGTGCCAGCAGTGACCCGGGCTTTCTCCCGGACACCATATATTTT
CDR3aa: CASSDPGFLPDTIYF

abundance: .
d_gene: TRBD2
j_gene: TRBJ2-1
v_gene: TRBV7-3
CDR3nt: TGTGCCAGCAGCTCACTAGCGGGAACCTGGAGTGAGCAGTTCTTC
CDR3aa: CASSSLAGTWSEQFF

abundance: .
d_gene: TRBD2
j_gene: TRBJ2-1
v_gene: TRBV27
CDR3nt: TGTGCCAGCAGTCCACCGGGACTAGCGGTCTACAATGAGCAGTTCTTC
CDR3aa: CASSPPGLAVYNEQFF

abundance: .
d_gene: TRBD1
j_gene: TRBJ1-2
v_gene: TRBV7-2
CDR3nt: TGTGCCAGCAGCTTAGAGGGGGCCCCTAGGTATGGCTACACCTTC
CDR3aa: CASSLEGAPRYGYTF

abundance: .
d_gene: TRBD1
j_gene: TRBJ2-1
v_gene: TRBV7-2
CDR3nt: TGTGCCAGCAGCATTGCCGGGACAGGGGTTGGGAATGAGCAGTTCTTC
CDR3aa: CASSIAGTGVGNEQFF

abundance: .
d_gene: .
j_gene: TRBJ2-2
v_gene: TRBV6-1
CDR3nt: TGTGCCAGCAGTGAAGGCCATCCCGGCTGGACCGGGGAGCTGTTTTTT
CDR3aa: CASSEGHPGWTGELFF

abundance: once
d_gene: TRBD1
j_gene: TRBJ1-3
v_gene: TRBV9
CDR3nt: TGTGCCAGCAGCGGTAAACAGGGGACATCCGGAAACACCATATATTTT
CDR3aa: CASSGKQGTSGNTIYF

abundance: .
d_gene: .
j_gene: TRBJ1-1
v_gene: TRBV28
CDR3nt: TGTGCCAGCAGTTTATCCTATGAGGCTTTCTTT
CDR3aa: CASSLSYEAFF

abundance: .
d_gene: .
j_gene: TRBJ2-7
v_gene: TRBV9
CDR3nt: TGTGCCAGCAGCGTACAGGATGGGGGTAGGACCTACGAGCAGTACTTC
CDR3aa: CASSVQDGGRTYEQYF

abundance: few
d_gene: .
j_gene: TRBJ1-5
v_gene: TRBV19
CDR3nt: TGTGCCAGTAGTATCAGTTGGCAGGGAGGTAATCAGCCCCAGCATTTT
CDR3aa: CASSISWQGGNQPQHF

abundance: once
d_gene: .
j_gene: TRBJ1-4
v_gene: TRBV2
CDR3nt: TGTGCCAGCCGAGGGGAAGCTAATGAAAAACTGTTTTTT
CDR3aa: CASRGEANEKLFF

abundance: .
d_gene: .
j_gene: TRBJ2-2
v_gene: TRBV15
CDR3nt: TGTGCCACCAGCAGAGACCTGAACACCGGGGAGCTGTTTTTT
CDR3aa: CATSRDLNTGELFF

abundance: .
d_gene: .
j_gene: TRBJ1-5
v_gene: TRBV7-8
CDR3nt: TGTGCCAGCAGCCCCCTCGGCGGAAGCAATCAGCCCCAGCATTTT
CDR3aa: CASSPLGGSNQPQHF

abundance: .
d_gene: .
j_gene: TRBJ1-1
v_gene: TRBV7-8
CDR3nt: TGTGCCAGCAGCTTAGCGCGGACAGTGAGTGAAGCTTTCTTT
CDR3aa: CASSLARTVSEAFF

abundance: .
d_gene: .
j_gene: TRBJ1-2
v_gene: TRBV7-2
CDR3nt: TGTGCCAGCAGCGTCGTTCCGAGTCGATCTGGCTACACCTTC
CDR3aa: CASSVVPSRSGYTF